The 15 T cell receptor beta chains below were found in one sample sequenced in a study of monozygotic twins with inflammatory bowel disease. TCRdb reprocessed the 5' RACE reads and keeps a single row for each CDR3 protein, giving no DNA. The sample table includes approximately 420,000 distinct CDR3 sequences. Sequences were obtained from blood. The receptors originated from a human donor with ulcerative colitis or Crohn's disease, or a healthy co-twin of an affected twin (not recorded which).

The chain links TRBV7-2 to TRBJ2-1. In germline, CDR1 is SGHTA, CDR2 FQGNSA. This CDR3 comprises 12 residues. The CDR3 reads CASSVPRNEQFF.

This chain uses TRBV5-1 with TRBJ2-3. The germline V gene encodes CDR1 SGHRS and CDR2 YFSETQ. The CDR3 has 12 amino acids. CDR3: CASSPMTDTQYF.

This chain links TRBV20-1 with TRBJ1-1. Germline CDR1 and CDR2: DFQATT and SNEGSKA (reference sequence). This CDR3 region has 13 residues. The CDR3 loop is CSASVYTNTEAFF.

The chain employs TRBV20-1 and TRBJ2-3. CDR3 length: 14 amino acids. CDR1 and CDR2 (germline): DFQATT, SNEGSKA (reference sequence). The CDR3 is CSARDYQFTDTQYF.

The V and J genes are TRBV11-2 and TRBJ1-6. The CDR3 sequence is 18 residues long. Germline V gene sequence: CDR1 SGHAT, CDR2 FQNNGV. The CDR3: CASTTLGKQSSYNSPLHF.

This rearrangement joins TRBV3-1 to TRBJ1-1; TCRdb lists TRBD1, though no DNA is available to test this call. CDR1 is LGHDT and CDR2 is YNNKEL in the germline V gene (reference sequence). The CDR3 has 19 residues. CDR3 amino acids: CASSRSYWMAQGGGTEAFF. The variable domain in full, completed from reference TRBV3-1 and TRBJ1-1, reads DTAVSQTPKYLVTQMGNDKSIKCEQNLGHDTMYWYKQDSKKFLKIMFSYNNKELIINETVPNRFSPKSPDKAHLNLHINSLELGDSAVYFCASSRSYWMAQGGGTEAFFGQGTRLTVV.

The chain couples TRBV6-5 to TRBJ1-6. Germline loops: CDR1 MNHEY, CDR2 SVGAGI. The CDR3 has 14 amino acids. Here the CDR3 reads CASSSRPITSPLHF.

The rearrangement uses TRBV2 and TRBJ1-1. This CDR3 is 14 amino acids long. Germline CDR1 reads SNHLY; CDR2 reads FYNNEI. The chain's CDR3 is CASSGEGRGTEAFF.

The chain recombines TRBV7-9 with TRBJ2-5; the TCRdb D gene call, TRBD1, has no DNA to confirm it. The CDR3 is 13 amino acids. Germline V gene sequence: CDR1 SEHNR, CDR2 FQNEAQ (reference sequence). The CDR3 here is CASGEGGLKTQYF.

The J gene is TRBJ1-2, the V gene TRBV3-1. The germline V gene encodes CDR1 LGHDT and CDR2 YNNKEL (reference sequence). The CDR3 is 15 amino acids. The CDR3 loop reads CASSHAAGVNYGYTF.

The chain joins TRBV5-4 to TRBJ2-3. There are 13 residues in the CDR3. Germline assignment: CDR1 SGHNT and CDR2 YYREEE (reference sequence). The CDR3 reads CASSLAQADTQYF. Filled out from reference TRBV5-4 and TRBJ2-3, the complete variable domain reads ETGVTQSPTHLIKTRGQQVTLRCSSQSGHNTVSWYQQALGQGPQFIFQYYREEENGRGNFPPRFSGLQFPNYSSELNVNALELDDSALYLCASSLAQADTQYFGPGTRLTVL.

The V gene is TRBV10-3, the J gene TRBJ2-2; TCRdb's D gene call, TRBD1, goes unchecked for lack of DNA. CDR1 and CDR2 from the germline V gene are ENHRY and SYGVKD. CDR3 length: 16 amino acids. The CDR3 sequence: CAIGRDRDRDTGELFF.

J is TRBJ2-3 and V is TRBV7-6; with no DNA, the TCRdb D assignment of TRBD1 cannot be verified. Looked up from germline, CDR1 is SGHVS and CDR2 is FNYEAQ. The CDR3 totals 15 residues. This CDR3 is CASSPLGGHTDTQYF.

The genes are TRBV28 and TRBJ1-1; lacking DNA, the TRBD1 call made by TCRdb goes unchecked. The CDR3 sequence is 15 residues long. The germline V gene has CDR1 MDHEN and CDR2 SYDVKM. CDR3 protein: CASGITGSGHTEAFF.

The chain recombines TRBV7-2 with TRBJ1-4; TCRdb gives TRBD1 as the D gene, but with no DNA this cannot be confirmed. CDR3 size: 15 residues. CDR1 and CDR2 (germline): SGHTA, FQGNSA. The CDR3 sequence is CASSTGSATNEKLFF.